The clone carrying this TCR beta chain has more than one count but fewer than ten. Its antigen is as yet unknown. The source of the sample is a study of CD8 T cells in ankylosing spondylitis. Regarding the study as a whole: CD8+ disease-linked clones were present at relatively low frequencies in blood. In the blood and synovial fluid of reactive arthritis, some motif variants had been previously reported. What appeared characteristic of ankylosing spondylitis blood was a TCR beta motif of several highly homologous variants.

The CDR3 runs 16 residues. TCRdb independently ran MiXCR on the 5' RACE reads; one entry per CDR3 protein. The sample shows 800,000 to 900,000 distinct CDR3 sequences, 10% to 15% of them seen only once. The rearrangement uses TRBV21-1 and TRBJ1-5; the table names TRBD1, a call not compared with the DNA. TRBV21-1 is assigned pseudogene status. The TCR originated in a male donor with ankylosing spondylitis. Sequenced: blood, either unsorted or a sorted T cell fraction (not recorded which). CDR3 bases: TGTGCCAGCACGGACAGGGAAAGTTATAGCAATCAGCCCCAGCATTTT. Its translation: CASTDRESYSNQPQHF.